These 23 T cell receptor beta chains came from one sample sequenced in a study of cytomegalovirus exposure and HLA in healthy donors. With 60 Vbeta and 13 Jbeta primers, the PCR was carried out. Sequencing used immunoSEQ multiplex PCR; TCRdb keeps in-frame clones, though not all of them. The repertoire holds 150,000 or so clones, with approximately 82% as singletons. The sequenced sample consisted of PBMCs. The receptors here all came from a young man in good health and CMV-seropositive.

V gene TRBV7-7 combines with J gene TRBJ2-2; no definite D call. This CDR3 comprises 15 residues. CDR1 and CDR2 (germline): SSHAT, FNYEAQ (reference sequence). V lost 1 base and J 1 base, leaving 7 bases between the germline ends. The CDR3 spells CASSLVVGNTGELFF. The CDR3 DNA is TGTGCCAGCAGCTTAGTGGTCGGGAACACCGGGGAGCTGTTTTTT.

The V and J genes are TRBV30 and TRBJ2-2; 8 nucleotides align to TRBD1. The CDR3 is made up of 15 amino acids. The germline CDR1 and CDR2 sequences are GTSNPN and SVGIG (reference sequence). Trimming cost V 1 base and J 5 bases; bases outside gene matches: 6. CDR3 region: CAWSAGQGRTGELFF. CDR3 in DNA: TGTGCCTGGAGTGCCGGACAGGGAAGGACCGGGGAGCTGTTTTTT.

The chain carries TRBV29-1 and TRBJ1-1, with 8 positions matching TRBD1. V trimming: 7 bases; J trimming: 8 bases; junction bases outside the gene matches: 18. Looked up from germline, CDR1 is SQVTM and CDR2 is ANQGSEA. The CDR3 loop spans 15 amino acids. The DNA of the CDR3 is TGCAGCGCTAGGTTCTGGGGACAGGACCTGAGAGAAGCTTTCTTT. It specifies CSARFWGQDLREAFF.

In DNA form, the CDR3 reads TGTGCCAGTAGTACCCCGGGACAGGGTTTCGGTCAGCCCCAGCATTTT. Its translation: CASSTPGQGFGQPQHF. V usage is TRBV19 and J usage is TRBJ1-5; 9 bases fit TRBD1. V shed 4 bases, J shed 6 bases, and the junction held 10 bases outside the gene matches. The CDR3 is 16 residues long. Germline V lookup: CDR1 LNHDA, CDR2 SQIVND (reference sequence). The variable domain in full, completed from reference TRBV19 and TRBJ1-5, reads DGGITQSPKYLFRKEGQNVTLSCEQNLNHDAMYWYRQDPGQGLRLIYYSQIVNDFQKGDIAEGYSVSREKKESFPLTVTSAQKNPTAFYLCASSTPGQGFGQPQHFGDGTRLSIL.

V and J are TRBV7-9 and TRBJ2-3, with 10 bases identical to TRBD1. The V segment lost 3 bases and the J segment 4 bases; nucleotides outside the gene matches: 4. This CDR3 is built from 15 residues. CDR1 is SEHNR, CDR2 FQNEAQ, per germline (reference sequence). CDR3 bases: TGTGCCAGCAGCTTCGGGACAGGGGTATCAGATACGCAGTATTTT. It specifies CASSFGTGVSDTQYF.

The gene calls are TRBV25-1 and TRBJ2-7; 8 nucleotides line up with TRBD1. CDR1 MGHDK and CDR2 SYGVNS come from the germline V gene. Germline trimming cut 4 bases from V and 0 bases from J; bases unmatched to any gene: 8. There are 16 residues in the CDR3. The DNA for the CDR3 is TGTGCCAGCAGTGCAAGGACAGGGTTGGGCTCCTACGAGCAGTACTTC. Translation gives CASSARTGLGSYEQYF.

This clone was observed a single time. The V and J genes are TRBV19 and TRBJ1-2; D remains unclear. Germline V gives CDR1 LNHDA, CDR2 SQIVND (reference sequence). There are 12 residues in the CDR3. Trimming left V 4 bases short and J 4 bases short, with 7 bases between. The CDR3 reads CASSRESYGYTF. CDR3 DNA: TGTGCCAGTAGTAGGGAGAGCTATGGCTACACCTTC.

This rearrangement joins TRBV29-1 to TRBJ1-3; D not resolved. The CDR3 extends over 11 amino acids. Germline lookup yields CDR1 SQVTM and CDR2 ANQGSEA. The V gene lost 2 bases and the J gene lost 6 bases, with 5 bases spanning the gap. CDR3 DNA sequence: TGCAGCGTTGAAAAACTAAACACCATATATTTT. This encodes CSVEKLNTIYF.

The V gene is TRBV18, the J gene TRBJ1-1; maybe TRBD1 (6 bases). V lost 5 bases and J lost 2, with 12 bases in between. The CDR3 is 14 amino acids. The germline CDR1 and CDR2 sequences are KGHSH and LQKENI. CDR3 residues: CASSFAGTNTEAFF. In DNA form, the CDR3 reads TGTGCCAGCTCATTCGCCGGGACAAACACTGAAGCTTTCTTT.

V gene TRBV18 combines with J gene TRBJ2-1; TRBD2 matches at 10 bases. Trimming removed 10 bases from V and 3 bases from J; junction bases left unmatched: 9. The CDR3 covers 15 residues. The V gene's germline CDR1 is KGHSH and CDR2 LQKENI. The DNA for the CDR3 is TGTGCCAATAGGGCTGGGACTAGCGACTACAATGAGCAGTTCTTC. Translated: CANRAGTSDYNEQFF.

In DNA, the CDR3 is TGTGCCAGCAGCCCCCACAGTTTCTCTGGAAACACCATATATTTT. Its protein is CASSPHSFSGNTIYF. This chain links TRBV28 with TRBJ1-3; D unclear. The ends were cut back, 6 bases at V and 0 bases at J, with 12 bases in the middle. Per the germline V gene, CDR1 is MDHEN and CDR2 is SYDVKM. The CDR3 consists of 15 residues.

The chain uses TRBV28 and TRBJ2-2; 8 bases map to TRBD1. The CDR3 has 15 amino acids. V gave up 4 bases and J gave up 5 bases; unmatched junction bases: 6. Per germline, CDR1 MDHEN and CDR2 SYDVKM. CDR3 amino acids: CASSSGQGHTGELFF. CDR3 DNA sequence: TGTGCCAGCAGTTCAGGACAGGGACATACCGGGGAGCTGTTTTTT.

This chain joins TRBV5-4 and TRBJ2-7; D possibly corresponds to TRBD2 (5 bases). V was pared by 0 bases and J by 7 bases, with 20 bases between. The CDR3 extends over 16 amino acids. CDR1 SGHNT and CDR2 YYREEE come from the germline V gene (reference sequence). CDR3 amino acids: CASSLADGWGAREQYF. DNA for the CDR3: TGTGCCAGCAGCTTGGCCGACGGGTGGGGAGCAAGGGAGCAGTACTTC. Looking up the rest from reference TRBV5-4 and TRBJ2-7 gives the full variable domain: ETGVTQSPTHLIKTRGQQVTLRCSSQSGHNTVSWYQQALGQGPQFIFQYYREEENGRGNFPPRFSGLQFPNYSSELNVNALELDDSALYLCASSLADGWGAREQYFGPGTRLTVT.

The J gene is TRBJ2-1, the V gene TRBV7-3, with TRBD2 matching 9 bases. J gave up 5 bases and V 2 bases, and 10 bases lay outside the gene matches. CDR1 is SGHTA, CDR2 FQGTGA, per germline. CDR3 length: 17 amino acids. The CDR3 DNA is TGTGCCAGCAGCTTAGTTGTTGCGGGAGGGCAAGACAATGAGCAGTTCTTC. It specifies CASSLVVAGGQDNEQFF.

The V and J genes are TRBV10-3 and TRBJ1-2; 7 bases line up with TRBD1. V was clipped by 4 bases and J by 7 bases; unmatched bases: 6. CDR3 size: 13 residues. The germline V gene encodes CDR1 ENHRY and CDR2 SYGVKD. CDR3 region: CAISGRTGAGYTF. The CDR3 nucleotides read TGTGCCATCAGTGGCCGGACAGGAGCTGGCTACACCTTC.

This sequence joins TRBV7-2 and TRBJ1-2, with 9 bases lining up with TRBD1. With 2 bases clipped from V and 4 bases from J, the junction kept 2 bases outside the gene matches. In germline, CDR1 is SGHTA, CDR2 FQGNSA. The CDR3 loop spans 14 amino acids. CDR3 in DNA: TGTGCCAGCAGCTTACTGACAGGGGGCTATGGCTACACCTTC. Translating gives CASSLLTGGYGYTF.

Only a few counts were recorded for this clone. The rearrangement links TRBV29-1 to TRBJ1-1; tentatively, D is TRBD1 (6 bases). V was trimmed by 7 bases and J by 3 bases, leaving 21 bases between them. The germline V gene encodes CDR1 SQVTM and CDR2 ANQGSEA. There are 15 residues in the CDR3. CDR3 in amino acids: CSGMGTYLEDTEAFF. CDR3 coding DNA: TGCAGCGGGATGGGGACATATTTAGAAGACACTGAAGCTTTCTTT.

The rearrangement joins TRBV2 to TRBJ1-2, with 9 positions matching TRBD1. CDR1 and CDR2 from the germline V gene are SNHLY and FYNNEI. The CDR3 spans 14 residues. Unmatched junction bases numbered 7, after V lost 3 bases and J lost 8 bases. DNA for the CDR3: TGTGCCAGCAGTGAGCAAGGACAGGGGACCGGCTACACCTTC. Residues: CASSEQGQGTGYTF.

This clone appeared a single time. The chain combines TRBV28 with TRBJ2-7; 10 bases map to TRBD2. Looked up from germline, CDR1 is MDHEN and CDR2 is SYDVKM. V was clipped by 1 base and J by 3 bases; unmatched bases: 3. The CDR3 extends over 15 amino acids. DNA for the CDR3: TGTGCCAGCAGTTTATTGGCTAGCGGGAGCTACGAGCAGTACTTC. Its translation is CASSLLASGSYEQYF.

The genes are TRBV5-6 and TRBJ2-3; perhaps TRBD1 as D (5 bases). The CDR3 is made up of 14 amino acids. CDR1 and CDR2 (germline): SGHDT, YYEEEE. With 0 bases removed from V and 5 bases from J, the gap between germline ends came to 10 bases. CDR3 nucleotide sequence: TGTGCCAGCAGCTTGGGGCAGGGAAGAGATACGCAGTATTTT. It specifies CASSLGQGRDTQYF.

This clone was seen just once. The chain has TRBV15 and TRBJ2-5, with D possibly TRBD2 on 6 matching bases. Trimming cost V 0 bases and J 4 bases, with 24 bases left between them. Germline lookup yields CDR1 LNHNV and CDR2 YYDKDF (reference sequence). CDR3 size: 19 residues. In DNA, the CDR3 is TGTGCCACCAGCAGAGATCTGTTATTGGTGGAACCCGGGAGAGAGACCCAGTACTTC. This translates into CATSRDLLLVEPGRETQYF.

This sequence joins TRBV11-2 and TRBJ2-1; maybe TRBD2 (5 bases). With 5 bases removed from V and 6 bases from J, the gap between germline ends came to 17 bases. Germline assignment: CDR1 SGHAT and CDR2 FQNNGV. This CDR3 has 15 amino acids. The CDR3 DNA follows: TGTGCCAGCAGCCCGTTGGGAGTCTCGGGCAATGAGCAGTTCTTC. It specifies CASSPLGVSGNEQFF.

This chain links TRBV5-5 with TRBJ2-7; possibly TRBD2 for D (5 bases). CDR1 is SGHKS and CDR2 is YYEKEE in the germline V gene (reference sequence). The CDR3 covers 14 residues. The germline V and J ends were trimmed by 6 bases and 1 base, with 14 bases remaining between them. Written as DNA, the CDR3 is TGTGCCAGCACCCTCCTACGGGATTCCTACGAGCAGTACTTC. Its protein product is CASTLLRDSYEQYF.